The 8 T cell receptor beta chains below come from one sample, sequenced in a study of cytomegalovirus exposure and HLA in healthy donors. This PCR relied on a set of 60 Vbeta primers and 13 Jbeta primers. This table comes from immunoSEQ multiplex PCR, and its TCRdb copy is limited to in-frame clones, with some not included. Of about 130,000 clones detected, around 71% appear once; the ten largest clones hold roughly 3%. The sample taken for sequencing was PBMCs. These receptors originate from a woman aged 60 to 75 in good health and CMV-seropositive.

A few counts support this clone. The genes are TRBV5-5 and TRBJ2-2; D not resolved. CDR1 SGHKS and CDR2 YYEKEE come from the germline V gene (reference sequence). The CDR3 sequence is 14 residues long. V was trimmed by 0 bases and J by 0 bases, leaving 3 bases between them. CDR3 protein: CASSLATNTGELFF. In DNA, the CDR3 is TGTGCCAGCAGCTTGGCCACGAACACCGGGGAGCTGTTTTTT.

The rearrangement uses TRBV5-5 and TRBJ2-7; tentative D call: TRBD1 (5 bases). Germline CDR1 and CDR2: SGHKS and YYEKEE (reference sequence). This CDR3 is built from 15 residues. Trimming cost V 0 bases and J 0 bases, with 10 bases left between them. CDR3 sequence: CASSLGRASSYEQYF. The CDR3 region has the DNA TGTGCCAGCAGCTTGGGCAGGGCGTCCTCCTACGAGCAGTACTTC.

J is TRBJ2-7 and V is TRBV5-8, with 8 bases fitting TRBD1. CDR1 SGHTS and CDR2 YDEGEE come from the germline V gene. The CDR3 loop spans 15 amino acids. Trimming at V came to 5 bases and at J to 1 base, leaving 8 bases not matched to a gene. The chain's CDR3 is CASSPWTGNSYEQYF. For the CDR3, the DNA is TGTGCCAGCAGTCCATGGACAGGGAATTCCTACGAGCAGTACTTC. Together with reference TRBV5-8 and TRBJ2-7, the CDR3 gives the full variable domain: EAGVTQSPTHLIKTRGQQATLRCSPISGHTSVYWYQQALGLGLQFLLWYDEGEERNRGNFPPRFSGRQFPNYSSELNVNALELEDSALYLCASSPWTGNSYEQYFGPGTRLTVT.

V gene TRBV6-5 combines with J gene TRBJ2-5; possible D gene TRBD1, 5 bases. Trimming cost V 6 bases and J 2 bases, with 7 bases left between them. The CDR3 extends over 12 amino acids. Looked up from germline, CDR1 is MNHEY and CDR2 is SVGAGI. In DNA, the CDR3 is TGTGCCAGCAGCCGACAGCAAGAGACCCAGTACTTC. It is translated as CASSRQQETQYF.

This clone was found a few times. The chain carries TRBV5-4 and TRBJ1-1; D may be TRBD1 (6 bases). The V end lost 4 bases, the J end lost 6 bases, and 13 bases lay between the germline ends. This CDR3 has 13 residues. CDR1 is SGHNT and CDR2 is YYREEE in the germline V gene (reference sequence). CDR3 sequence reads: CASSRGQTAEAFF. CDR3 in DNA: TGTGCCAGCAGCCGAGGACAGACGGCTGAAGCTTTCTTT.

The chain is built from TRBV7-3 and TRBJ2-3; the D is unclear. Trimming left V 4 bases short and J 6 bases short, with 20 bases between. Germline values: CDR1 SGHTA, CDR2 FQGTGA. The CDR3 is 16 residues long. CDR3 loop: CASSSAPTSTLDTQYF. CDR3 nucleotides: TGTGCCAGCAGCTCTGCGCCCACTTCTACCCTGGATACGCAGTATTTT.

The chain recombines TRBV2 with TRBJ1-2, with 8 bases lining up with TRBD1. Germline lookup yields CDR1 SNHLY and CDR2 FYNNEI. The CDR3 is made up of 13 amino acids. V was clipped by 5 bases and J by 4 bases; unmatched bases: 3. The CDR3 DNA sequence: TGTGCCAGCAGTCTAGGACAGGGCTATGGCTACACCTTC. This translates into CASSLGQGYGYTF. Combining the CDR3 with reference TRBV2 and TRBJ1-2 gives the whole variable domain EPEVTQTPSHQVTQMGQEVILRCVPISNHLYFYWYRQILGQKVEFLVSFYNNEISEKSEIFDDQFSVERPDGSNFTLKIRSTKLEDSAMYFCASSLGQGYGYTFGSGTRLTVV.

This clone came up once. The chain employs TRBV5-1 and TRBJ1-1; 12 nucleotides agree with TRBD1. The CDR3 is 17 amino acids. The V gene's germline CDR1 is SGHRS and CDR2 YFSETQ. J was trimmed by 4 bases and V by 0 bases; bases with no gene match: 7. CDR3: CASSLAGTGGPGTEAFF. CDR3 bases: TGCGCCAGCAGCTTGGCCGGGACAGGGGGCCCCGGCACTGAAGCTTTCTTT.